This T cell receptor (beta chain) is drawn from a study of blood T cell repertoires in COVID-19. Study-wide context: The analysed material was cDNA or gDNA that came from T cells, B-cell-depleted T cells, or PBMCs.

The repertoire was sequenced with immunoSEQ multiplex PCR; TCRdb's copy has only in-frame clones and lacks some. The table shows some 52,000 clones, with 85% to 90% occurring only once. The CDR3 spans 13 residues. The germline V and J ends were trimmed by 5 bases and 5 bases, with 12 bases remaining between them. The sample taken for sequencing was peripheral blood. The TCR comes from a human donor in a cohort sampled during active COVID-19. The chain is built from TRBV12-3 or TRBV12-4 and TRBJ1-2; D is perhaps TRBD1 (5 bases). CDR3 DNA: TGTGCCAGCAGTAAAGGGGAGGGATATGGCTACACCTTC. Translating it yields CASSKGEGYGYTF.